Below are 28 T cell receptor beta chains sequenced from a single sample in a study of identical twins (dated by TCRdb to 2016 to 2018). The protocol used for the library was 5' RACE. Sequencing instrument: Illumina HiSeq 2000. Clones were called with MiXCR by TCRdb after fastp trimmed the public reads at Q25, and only in-frame beta chains were retained. Identical CDR3 proteins give one entry, which carries the most common genes and DNA. The sample contains about 430,000 distinct CDR3 sequences, roughly 18% of them found a single time. The ten top clones hold approximately 12% of the sample. The sample comprised naive T cells sorted from blood. Explained via the paper, the cell subset or site label denotes: cells isolated with a human naive T-cell isolation kit. These receptors all stem from a man aged 50 to 59 in good health.

This clonotype has more than one count but fewer than ten. The chain carries TRBV6-2 or TRBV6-3 and TRBJ2-1; D may be TRBD1 (8 bases). The CDR3 extends over 15 amino acids. The germline V gene has CDR1 MNHEY and CDR2 SVGEGT. V shed 6 bases and J shed 4 bases, with 16 bases lying between them. This chain's CDR3 is CASSNDRGGYNEQFF. The CDR3 bases are TGTGCCAGCAGCAACGACAGGGGAGGGTACAATGAGCAGTTCTTC.

The chain is built from TRBV15 and TRBJ1-1; D is ambiguous. Germline loops: CDR1 LNHNV, CDR2 YYDKDF (reference sequence). The CDR3 covers 15 residues. Trimming stripped 0 bases from V and 8 bases from J, with 16 bases between. DNA of the CDR3: TGTGCCACCAGCAGAGATGGGCGAGGTGGCGGAGAAGCTTTCTTT. This gives the protein CATSRDGRGGGEAFF.

V and J are TRBV7-9 and TRBJ1-1; D gene unclear. The CDR3 totals 16 residues. V was clipped by 5 bases and J by 5 bases, with 21 bases between them. Looked up from germline, CDR1 is SEHNR and CDR2 is FQNEAQ (reference sequence). The CDR3: CASSVIRWGSKTEAFF. CDR3 DNA sequence: TGTGCCAGCAGCGTGATCCGTTGGGGAAGTAAAACTGAAGCTTTCTTT.

This rearrangement joins TRBV7-3 to TRBJ2-2; weak D call: TRBD1 (6 bases). V was cut by 4 bases and J by 6 bases, with 18 bases left in between. The CDR3 totals 16 residues. Germline V CDR1 and CDR2: SGHTA, FQGTGA. The CDR3 bases are TGTGCCAGCAGCTCATCACCGACAGGATGGTCCGGGGAGCTGTTTTTT. The encoded protein is CASSSSPTGWSGELFF.

This clonotype was picked up many times. The rearrangement joins TRBV15 to TRBJ2-2, with D perhaps matching TRBD1 (6 bases). Trimming pared 1 base from V and 6 bases from J, leaving 9 bases between. Germline CDR1 and CDR2: LNHNV and YYDKDF (reference sequence). The CDR3 has 14 amino acids. The CDR3 nucleotides are TGTGCCACCAGCAGAGCAGGGGTGGCCGGGGAGCTGTTTTTT. It specifies CATSRAGVAGELFF.

Concerning this clonotype itself: This sequence may be a read error, since a much larger clone differs from it by one base. As the CDR3 is not closed by the conserved phenylalanine or tryptophan, this likely results from a read error. The chain has TRBV12-3 or TRBV12-4 and TRBJ2-1; D perhaps matches TRBD1 (6 bases). The CDR3 runs 14 residues. V was trimmed by 3 bases and J by 5 bases, leaving 11 bases between them. In DNA, the CDR3 is TGTGCCAGCAGTTTCGAAAGGGGGAACAATGAGCAGTTCTCC. It is translated as CASSFERGNNEQFS.

This clonotype was counted between two and nine times. The V call is TRBV6-2 or TRBV6-3, the J call TRBJ1-2; D is undetermined. The CDR3 sequence is 14 residues long. Trimming shortened V by 8 bases and J by 2 bases, and 15 bases separated the two germline ends. Germline assignment: CDR1 MNHEY and CDR2 SVGEGT. CDR3 coding DNA: TGTGCCAGCGGCCTCAGCATACGCAACTATGGCTACACCTTC. Protein: CASGLSIRNYGYTF.

J is TRBJ1-6 and V is TRBV5-1, with D possibly matching TRBD1 (6 bases). From germline, CDR1 is SGHRS and CDR2 YFSETQ. V was cut by 5 bases and J by 0 bases, with 15 bases left in between. The CDR3 is 17 residues long. The CDR3 DNA reads as TGCGCCAGCAGATCCTCGGACAGTTCCTCCTATAATTCACCCCTCCACTTT. It translates to CASRSSDSSSYNSPLHF.

The chain joins TRBV6-2 or TRBV6-3 to TRBJ1-1, with 9 bases that match TRBD1. This CDR3 has 16 amino acids. V shed 6 bases and J 6 bases; nucleotides not matched to a gene: 14. The germline CDR1 and CDR2 sequences are MNHEY and SVGEGT. CDR3 amino acids: CASRPFTRDRVPEAFF. Written as DNA, the CDR3 is TGTGCCAGCAGACCCTTCACGCGGGACAGGGTCCCTGAAGCTTTCTTT.

This chain links TRBV20-1 with TRBJ2-7; 9 bases agree with TRBD2. CDR1 and CDR2 (germline): DFQATT, SNEGSKA (reference sequence). This CDR3 spans 15 amino acids. V trimming: 2 bases; J trimming: 3 bases; junction bases outside the gene matches: 8. The CDR3 here is CSARISGGPHYEQYF. DNA for the CDR3: TGCAGTGCTAGAATTAGCGGGGGTCCACACTACGAGCAGTACTTC.

Ten or more counts support this clonotype. CDR3 bases: TGTGCCAGCGGCCATAGGCGGACCCACTTT. Translated, it gives CASGHRRTHF. J is TRBJ1-6 and V is TRBV28; no firm D call. Trimming shortened V by 8 bases and J by 18 bases, and 14 bases separated the two germline ends. Germline CDR1 and CDR2: MDHEN and SYDVKM. This CDR3 has 10 amino acids.

This clonotype came up a few times. The CDR3 sequence is CSASKGAGDTQYF. CDR3 in DNA: TGCAGTGCTAGCAAGGGGGCCGGGGATACGCAGTATTTT. This sequence joins TRBV20-1 and TRBJ2-3, with 7 bases fitting TRBD1. V gave up 3 bases and J gave up 6 bases; unmatched junction bases: 6. CDR3 length: 13 residues. Per germline, CDR1 DFQATT and CDR2 SNEGSKA (reference sequence).

The chain uses TRBV27 and TRBJ2-7, with D perhaps given as TRBD1 or TRBD2 (5 bases each). This CDR3 spans 15 amino acids. The V end lost 0 bases, the J end lost 4 bases, and 13 bases lay between the germline ends. CDR1 MNHEY and CDR2 SMNVEV come from the germline V gene (reference sequence). CDR3 protein: CASSLSGAMGYEQYF. The CDR3 DNA is TGTGCCAGCAGTTTATCCGGGGCAATGGGGTACGAGCAGTACTTC.

J is TRBJ2-5 and V is TRBV24-1, with TRBD1 matching 9 bases. The CDR3 covers 14 residues. Germline lookup yields CDR1 KGHDR and CDR2 SFDVKD. The V segment lost 10 bases and the J segment 3 bases; nucleotides outside the gene matches: 8. The CDR3 sequence is CATTGTGCKETQYF. In nucleotides, the CDR3 is TGTGCCACAACCGGGACAGGGTGCAAAGAGACCCAGTACTTC.

This clonotype was observed at least ten times. The rearrangement joins TRBV11-2 to TRBJ2-7, with unresolved D. The CDR3 is made up of 14 amino acids. V lost 0 bases and J 7 bases, leaving 13 bases between the germline ends. Germline V lookup: CDR1 SGHAT, CDR2 FQNNGV. CDR3 DNA: TGTGCCAGCAGCTTAGATCATGGGGTTGGGGAGCAGTACTTC. It is translated as CASSLDHGVGEQYF.

The CDR3 here is CASSPVYGSSYEQYF. CDR3 DNA: TGTGCCAGCTCACCGGTTTACGGGAGTAGCTACGAGCAGTACTTC. The chain combines TRBV18 with TRBJ2-7; D might be TRBD2 (6 bases). The CDR3 totals 15 residues. With 3 bases removed from V and 3 bases from J, the gap between germline ends came to 15 bases. Germline CDR1 KGHSH, CDR2 LQKENI.

This clonotype was seen a handful of times. The chain employs TRBV4-3 and TRBJ2-6; 7 nucleotides line up with TRBD1. Germline V gives CDR1 LGHNA, CDR2 YSLEER. The ends lost 2 bases at V and 2 bases at J; junction bases unmatched: 6. The CDR3 covers 17 residues. CDR3 in amino acids: CASSQRTGLPGANVLTF. The CDR3 coding sequence is TGCGCCAGCAGCCAAAGGACAGGTCTTCCTGGGGCCAACGTCCTGACTTTC.

This clonotype was detected ten times or more. The V call is TRBV29-1, the J call TRBJ2-1; D not resolved. Trimming removed 5 bases at V and 4 bases at J, with 15 bases between. Germline V gene sequence: CDR1 SQVTM, CDR2 ANQGSEA. The CDR3 is made up of 14 amino acids. In DNA form, the CDR3 reads TGCAGCGTTTTTGACTCAATCGCGTACAATGAGCAGTTCTTC. Protein: CSVFDSIAYNEQFF.

This clonotype was detected ten times or more. The V and J genes are TRBV9 and TRBJ1-4, with D possibly TRBD1 on 6 matching bases. Germline CDR1 SGDLS, CDR2 YYNGEE. CDR3 length: 16 amino acids. V was pared by 4 bases and J by 8 bases, with 21 bases between. The CDR3 sequence is CASSSGWGAPGEKLFF. CDR3 bases: TGTGCCAGCAGCTCTGGTTGGGGGGCGCCAGGGGAAAAACTGTTTTTT.

This clonotype was counted a few times. The V gene is TRBV12-3 or TRBV12-4, the J gene TRBJ1-5; TRBD1 matches at 10 bases. CDR3 length: 16 residues. V shed 5 bases and J 6 bases; nucleotides not matched to a gene: 10. Written as DNA, the CDR3 is TGTGCCAGCAGTCCGAGCCAAGGGACAGGGGCTCAGCCCCAGCATTTT. Translated: CASSPSQGTGAQPQHF.

The CDR3 here is CASSLSEGAYNEQYF. The DNA for the CDR3 is TGTGCCAGCAGCCTCTCCGAGGGCGCGTACAACGAGCAGTACTTC. V usage is TRBV5-6 and J usage is TRBJ2-7, with D perhaps matching TRBD2 (5 bases). Per the germline V gene, CDR1 is SGHDT and CDR2 is YYEEEE. There are 15 residues in the CDR3. V was clipped by 4 bases and J by 5 bases, with 19 bases between them.

This clonotype was recorded a few times. The J gene is TRBJ2-7, the V gene TRBV10-3; perhaps TRBD2 as D (5 bases). V lost 7 bases and J 5 bases, leaving 9 bases between the germline ends. There are 11 residues in the CDR3. The germline V gene has CDR1 ENHRY and CDR2 SYGVKD. CDR3 in amino acids: CAIMVGDEQYF. CDR3 DNA: TGTGCCATCATGGTCGGGGACGAGCAGTACTTC.

The gene calls are TRBV29-1 and TRBJ2-1, with D maybe TRBD2 (6 bases). Trimming shortened V by 3 bases and J by 9 bases, and 9 bases separated the two germline ends. The germline V gene has CDR1 SQVTM and CDR2 ANQGSEA. The CDR3 is 11 amino acids. The chain's CDR3 is CSVEAGGEQFF. The DNA of the CDR3 is TGCAGCGTTGAGGCCGGGGGTGAGCAGTTCTTC.

This clonotype was observed a few times. The chain uses TRBV4-1 and TRBJ2-5; tentative D call: TRBD2 (6 bases). V dropped 1 base and J dropped 0 bases, with 15 bases sitting between them. CDR1 MGHRA and CDR2 YSYEKL come from the germline V gene. The CDR3 has 17 amino acids. The CDR3: CASSQALSREYQETQYF. The CDR3 nucleotides are TGCGCCAGCAGCCAAGCGCTAAGCCGGGAGTACCAAGAGACCCAGTACTTC.

This clonotype has more than one count but fewer than ten. This chain joins TRBV12-3 or TRBV12-4 and TRBJ1-6; D uncertain. V lost 2 bases and J 6 bases, leaving 11 bases between the germline ends. This CDR3 has 15 residues. The CDR3 reads CASSLSRRPNSPLHF. The CDR3, as DNA: TGTGCCAGCAGTTTATCCCGGAGACCTAATTCACCCCTCCACTTT.

This clonotype has at least ten counts. The chain links TRBV5-1 to TRBJ2-2, with 12 nucleotides matching TRBD2. The germline gives CDR1 SGHRS, CDR2 YFSETQ. The CDR3 runs to 15 residues. With V trimmed by 6 bases and J by 5 bases, 5 bases remained unmatched. The CDR3 DNA follows: TGCGCCAGCATCGAAGGACTAGCGGGGACCGGGGAGCTGTTTTTT. It translates to CASIEGLAGTGELFF.

This clonotype has just a few counts. The genes are TRBV7-2 and TRBJ2-3; the match to TRBD2 covers 12 bases. V shed 6 bases, J shed 4 bases, and the junction held 5 bases outside the gene matches. The CDR3 loop spans 15 amino acids. Per germline, CDR1 SGHTA and CDR2 FQGNSA. The CDR3 region is CASSFTSGRSDTQYF. The CDR3 DNA follows: TGTGCCAGCAGTTTTACTAGCGGGAGGTCAGATACGCAGTATTTT. Full variable domain (remainder filled in from reference TRBV7-2 and TRBJ2-3): GAGVSQSPSNKVTEKGKDVELRCDPISGHTALYWYRQSLGQGLEFLIYFQGNSAPDKSGLPSDRFSAERTGGSVSTLTIQRTQQEDSAVYLCASSFTSGRSDTQYFGPGTRLTVL.

The rearrangement joins TRBV7-9 to TRBJ2-5, with D perhaps TRBD1 or TRBD2 (5 bases each). V gave up 3 bases and J gave up 3 bases, with 14 bases separating them. Germline assignment: CDR1 SEHNR and CDR2 FQNEAQ (reference sequence). The CDR3 runs to 15 residues. Here the CDR3 reads CASSFEGNSKETQYF. Here the CDR3 DNA reads TGTGCCAGCAGCTTTGAGGGGAATTCGAAAGAGACCCAGTACTTC.